The 2 T cell receptor beta chains listed next were all sequenced from one sample in a study of CXCR3-negative and CXCR3-positive naive CD8 T cells (dated by TCRdb to the late 2010s). No antigen is known for these receptors. What the authors observed across the whole study: TRB CDR3s from CXCR3-positive naive cells showed higher hydrophobicity (lower Kidera factor 4), lower energy, and higher strength and volume indices than CXCR3-negative naive cells.

Sequencing was performed on a NextSeq 550. The Human TCR Profiling Kit (MiLaboratory) was used to prepare UMI-labeled 5' RACE TRB cDNA libraries. After TCRdb reprocessed the reads, each CDR3 protein sequence was kept as one row, without DNA. This sample's listing comprises about 53,000 distinct CDR3 sequences. The ten largest clones represent 0.56% of the sample. Sample: naive CXCR3+ CD8+ T cells from blood. This specimen's cell subset or site label, per the study, means: CD45RO-CCR7+CD27+CD95- naive CD8+ T cells expressing CXCR3 (TNR3+). The receptors were gathered from a human donor in good health. Some clones in this sample may be carry-over from other donors' samples.

This chain uses TRBV6-5 with TRBJ1-1; no DNA is available, so the TRBD1 call from TCRdb remains unchecked. Looked up from germline, CDR1 is MNHEY and CDR2 is SVGAGI. The CDR3 has 11 residues. The CDR3 is CASRVQGAAFF.

The chain combines TRBV20-1 with TRBJ1-2; TCRdb's D gene call, TRBD1, goes unchecked for lack of DNA. Germline V gives CDR1 DFQATT, CDR2 SNEGSKA (reference sequence). The CDR3 consists of 13 residues. CDR3: CSARDRGHYGYTF.